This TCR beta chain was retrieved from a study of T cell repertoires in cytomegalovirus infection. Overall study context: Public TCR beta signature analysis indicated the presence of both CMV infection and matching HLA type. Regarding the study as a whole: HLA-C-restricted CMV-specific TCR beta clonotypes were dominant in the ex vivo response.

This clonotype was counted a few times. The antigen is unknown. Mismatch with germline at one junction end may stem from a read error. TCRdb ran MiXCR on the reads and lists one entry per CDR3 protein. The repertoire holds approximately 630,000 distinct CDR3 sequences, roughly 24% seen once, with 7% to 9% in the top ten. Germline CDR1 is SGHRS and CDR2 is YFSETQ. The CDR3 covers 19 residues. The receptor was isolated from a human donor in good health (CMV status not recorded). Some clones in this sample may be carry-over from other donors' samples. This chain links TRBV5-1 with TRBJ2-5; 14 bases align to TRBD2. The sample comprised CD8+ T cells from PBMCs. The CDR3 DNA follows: TGTGCCAGCAGTCCCGGACTAGCGGGGGGACCGACGTACCAAGAGACCCAGTACTTC. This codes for CASSPGLAGGPTYQETQYF.